The 3 T cell receptor beta chains reported below all come from one sample, sequenced in a study of blood T cells in healthy people across ages. Sample-barcoded 5' priming and a J-beta primer mix drove a second PCR of 7 to 11 cycles. TCRdb re-called the 5' RACE reads with MiXCR, one entry per CDR3 protein. The data hold about 1.1 million distinct CDR3 sequences, with 35% to 45% observed a single time. Sequencing was done on a sample of blood. Receptors were obtained from a man between 18 and 35 years old in good health.

The chain links TRBV27 to TRBJ1-2; D is ambiguous. The V and J ends lost 6 bases and 4 bases respectively, with 9 bases between them. The CDR3 spans 12 residues. Germline CDR1 MNHEY, CDR2 SMNVEV (reference sequence). The CDR3 sequence: CASREGGYGYTF. The CDR3 nucleotides are TGTGCCAGCAGGGAAGGTGGCTATGGCTACACCTTC.

The chain is built from TRBV5-6 and TRBJ2-1, with a weak D call TRBD1 (6 bases). V gave up 4 bases and J gave up 0 bases, with 11 bases separating them. The CDR3 loop spans 15 amino acids. Germline V CDR1 and CDR2: SGHDT, YYEEEE. CDR3 in DNA: TGTGCCAGCAGCCCAAACAGGGACTCCTACAATGAGCAGTTCTTC. As protein: CASSPNRDSYNEQFF.

This clonotype has more than one count but fewer than ten. The chain has TRBV2 and TRBJ2-1; D is undetermined. CDR1 SNHLY and CDR2 FYNNEI come from the germline V gene. Trimming pared 3 bases from V and 5 bases from J, leaving 8 bases between. This CDR3 comprises 13 residues. The CDR3 bases are TGTGCCAGCAGTGAGGCTAGGGACAATGAGCAGTTCTTC. Protein: CASSEARDNEQFF.